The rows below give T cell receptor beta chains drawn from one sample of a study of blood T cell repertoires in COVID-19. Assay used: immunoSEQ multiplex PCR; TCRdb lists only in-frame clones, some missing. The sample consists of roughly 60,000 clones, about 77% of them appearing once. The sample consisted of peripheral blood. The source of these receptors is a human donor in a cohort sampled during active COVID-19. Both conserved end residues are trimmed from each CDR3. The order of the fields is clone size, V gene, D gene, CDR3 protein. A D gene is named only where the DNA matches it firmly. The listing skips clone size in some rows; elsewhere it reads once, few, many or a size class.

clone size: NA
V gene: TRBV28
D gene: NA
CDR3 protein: ASSRLYNEQF

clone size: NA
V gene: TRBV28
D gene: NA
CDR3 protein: ASSLDQPQH

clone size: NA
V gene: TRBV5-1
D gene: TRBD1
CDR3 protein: ASSGQGNTEAF

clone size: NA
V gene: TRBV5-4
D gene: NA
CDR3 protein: ASSLGVSGTEAF

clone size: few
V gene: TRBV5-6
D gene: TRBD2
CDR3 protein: ASSLDGLAVTDTQY

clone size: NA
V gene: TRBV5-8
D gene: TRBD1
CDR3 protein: ASSFGQGLSYEQY

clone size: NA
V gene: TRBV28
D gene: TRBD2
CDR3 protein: ASTQRGGSTYEQY

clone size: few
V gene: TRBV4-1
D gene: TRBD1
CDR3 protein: ASSDRDYNSPLH

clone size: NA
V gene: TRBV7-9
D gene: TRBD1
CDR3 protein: ASSLNTPGQGGEQY

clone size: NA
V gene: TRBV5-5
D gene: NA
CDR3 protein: ASSLLRGSEQY

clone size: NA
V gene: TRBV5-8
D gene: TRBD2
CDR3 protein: ASSIPGLAGDEQY

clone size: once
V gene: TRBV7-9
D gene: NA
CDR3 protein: ASSLDQGFSGYT

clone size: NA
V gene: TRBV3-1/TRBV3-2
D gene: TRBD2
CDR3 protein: ASSLAGVSNEQF

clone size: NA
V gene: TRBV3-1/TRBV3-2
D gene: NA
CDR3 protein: ASSHPYRATYEQY

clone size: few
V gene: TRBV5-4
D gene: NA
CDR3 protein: ASSLDSVTEAF

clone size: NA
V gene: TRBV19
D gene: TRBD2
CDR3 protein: ASSKYRLPSGTYNEQF

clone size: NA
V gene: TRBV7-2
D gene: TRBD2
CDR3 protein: ASSSFSGGVTDTQY

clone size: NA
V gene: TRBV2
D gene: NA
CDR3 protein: ASSVTSSTDTQY

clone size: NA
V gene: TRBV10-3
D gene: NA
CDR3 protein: AIGGREGNTIY

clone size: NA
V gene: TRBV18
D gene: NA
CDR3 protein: ASSPSGNTGELF

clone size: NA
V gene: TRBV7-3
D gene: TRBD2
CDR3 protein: ASSLDQTGGGEQF

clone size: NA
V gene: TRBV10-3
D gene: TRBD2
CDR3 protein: AISGPTSGGNNEQF

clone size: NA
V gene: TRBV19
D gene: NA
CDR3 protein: ASSISATANQPQH

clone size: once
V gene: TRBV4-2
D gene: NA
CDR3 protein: ASSQSVVLQGSYGYT

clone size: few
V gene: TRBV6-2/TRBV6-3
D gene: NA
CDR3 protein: ASSYIRGTEAF